Presented here are 27 T cell receptor beta chains from one specimen sequenced in a study of cytomegalovirus exposure and HLA in healthy donors. Some clones are missing from TCRdb's copy, which holds only in-frame ones; the method was immunoSEQ multiplex PCR. This table has tens of thousands of clones, 84% appearing once. Sequenced sample: PBMCs. The receptors shown here come from a woman between 18 and 29 years old in good health and CMV-seropositive.

The chain employs TRBV5-1 and TRBJ2-7; 9 nucleotides agree with TRBD2. Trimming at V came to 4 bases and at J to 1 base, leaving 12 bases not matched to a gene. CDR3 length: 17 amino acids. CDR1 is SGHRS and CDR2 is YFSETQ in the germline V gene. CDR3 region: CASSLPFIAGASYEQYF. CDR3 nucleotide sequence: TGCGCCAGCAGCCTGCCCTTTATAGCGGGGGCTTCCTACGAGCAGTACTTC.

The V and J genes are TRBV7-2 and TRBJ1-5; maybe TRBD1 (5 bases). The germline V gene encodes CDR1 SGHTA and CDR2 FQGNSA. The ends were cut back, 5 bases at V and 2 bases at J, with 13 bases in the middle. CDR3 length: 15 amino acids. The CDR3 DNA reads TGTGCCAGCAGCCAACGGGGGTCGGGCAATCAGCCCCAGCATTTT. This translates into CASSQRGSGNQPQHF.

V is TRBV28 and J is TRBJ2-7; 7 nucleotides align to TRBD2. Per the germline V gene, CDR1 is MDHEN and CDR2 is SYDVKM. With V trimmed by 4 bases and J by 3 bases, 9 bases remained unmatched. The CDR3 has 15 amino acids. The CDR3 loop is CASSSSGTIYYEQYF. CDR3 bases: TGTGCCAGCAGTTCCTCCGGGACTATCTACTACGAGCAGTACTTC.

This clone has just one count. The rearrangement links TRBV19 to TRBJ1-1; no firm D call. CDR3 length: 13 residues. The germline V and J ends were trimmed by 5 bases and 0 bases, with 7 bases remaining between them. Germline CDR1 is LNHDA and CDR2 is SQIVND (reference sequence). The CDR3 region has the DNA TGTGCCAGTAGTCAGTTAATGAACACTGAAGCTTTCTTT. Protein product: CASSQLMNTEAFF.

The gene calls are TRBV7-2 and TRBJ2-4; 13 nucleotides match TRBD2. CDR1 SGHTA and CDR2 FQGNSA come from the germline V gene. This CDR3 region has 19 residues. V gave up 5 bases and J gave up 0 bases; unmatched junction bases: 10. The DNA for the CDR3 is TGTGCCAGCAGCCCCCTGGGGACTAGCGGGGACCTAGCCAAAAACATTCAGTACTTC. This codes for CASSPLGTSGDLAKNIQYF.

This chain joins TRBV4-1 and TRBJ1-5; 8 bases are shared with TRBD1. V was clipped by 2 bases and J by 5 bases; unmatched bases: 8. There are 16 residues in the CDR3. Germline-derived CDR1 and CDR2 are MGHRA and YSYEKL. The CDR3 region has the DNA TGCGCCAGCAGCCAAAGGTTCGTGACAGGGGATCAGCCCCAGCATTTT. This codes for CASSQRFVTGDQPQHF.

The chain recombines TRBV9 with TRBJ2-7; 11 bases fit TRBD1. This CDR3 is 16 amino acids long. CDR1 and CDR2 (germline): SGDLS, YYNGEE. V gave up 4 bases and J gave up 0 bases; unmatched junction bases: 6. CDR3 region: CASSSGTGGFSYEQYF. CDR3 DNA: TGTGCCAGCAGCTCCGGGACAGGGGGTTTCTCCTACGAGCAGTACTTC.

The chain links TRBV30 to TRBJ2-4; the D gene is possibly TRBD2 (6 bases). Germline CDR1 is GTSNPN and CDR2 is SVGIG (reference sequence). CDR3 length: 13 amino acids. V lost 2 bases to trimming and J lost 7 bases, with 12 bases between them. The CDR3 coding sequence is TGTGCCTGGAGTTTAGGAGGGGAGAACATTCAGTACTTC. It translates to CAWSLGGENIQYF.

The chain uses TRBV27 and TRBJ1-5, with D possibly TRBD1 on 6 matching bases. The CDR3 loop spans 14 amino acids. From germline, CDR1 is MNHEY and CDR2 SMNVEV (reference sequence). V lost 2 bases and J lost 5, with 10 bases in between. For the CDR3, the DNA is TGTGCCAGCAGTTTACAGGGGTGGGATCAGCCCCAGCATTTT. Amino acids: CASSLQGWDQPQHF.

The chain couples TRBV27 to TRBJ2-1, with a possible D match to TRBD2 (6 bases). Germline V CDR1 and CDR2: MNHEY, SMNVEV (reference sequence). The CDR3 has 14 residues. Trimming left V 7 bases short and J 1 base short, with 11 bases between. CDR3 bases: TGTGCCAGCACCCCGGAGGGATCCTACAATGAGCAGTTCTTC. As protein: CASTPEGSYNEQFF.

The chain couples TRBV5-1 to TRBJ2-1; 8 nucleotides line up with TRBD2. Germline V gene sequence: CDR1 SGHRS, CDR2 YFSETQ. The CDR3 runs 14 residues. Unmatched junction bases numbered 5, after V lost 2 bases and J lost 7 bases. CDR3 in DNA: TGCGCCAGCAGCTTCGCGGGGGGCATAAATGAGCAGTTCTTC. It encodes CASSFAGGINEQFF.

In the case of this clone: Additional DNA sequences in this sample encode the identical CDR3. The chain recombines TRBV5-1 with TRBJ2-7, with D maybe TRBD1 (5 bases). CDR1 and CDR2 (germline): SGHRS, YFSETQ. V dropped 0 bases and J dropped 1 base, with 8 bases sitting between them. The CDR3 covers 14 residues. The CDR3 coding sequence is TGCGCCAGCAGCTTGGGGGGCGGATCCTACGAGCAGTACTTC. Translating it yields CASSLGGGSYEQYF.

The J gene is TRBJ1-2, the V gene TRBV2; the match to TRBD1 covers 10 bases. The CDR3 loop spans 14 amino acids. V lost 3 bases to trimming and J lost 3 bases; unmatched junction nucleotides: 1. The germline V gene has CDR1 SNHLY and CDR2 FYNNEI. DNA for the CDR3: TGTGCCAGCAGTGATGGGACAGGGGACTATGGCTACACCTTC. Its protein is CASSDGTGDYGYTF.

The V call is TRBV6-1, the J call TRBJ2-1; D perhaps matches TRBD2 (5 bases). Trimming took 6 bases from V and 3 from J, leaving 9 bases between them. CDR3 length: 13 amino acids. Per germline, CDR1 MNHNS and CDR2 SASEGT. The CDR3 DNA is TGTGCCAGCAGCCCGGGGTTCTACAATGAGCAGTTCTTC. It codes for CASSPGFYNEQFF.

The rearrangement links TRBV7-2 to TRBJ2-1, with D unresolved. V lost 6 bases to trimming and J lost 4 bases, with 16 bases between them. Germline-derived CDR1 and CDR2 are SGHTA and FQGNSA. There are 15 residues in the CDR3. The CDR3 loop reads CASSPGTNLYNEQFF. Written as DNA, the CDR3 is TGTGCCAGCAGTCCCGGAACTAATCTATACAATGAGCAGTTCTTC.

The rearrangement joins TRBV6-5 to TRBJ2-2; D perhaps matches TRBD1 (5 bases). This CDR3 is built from 14 residues. V was pared by 2 bases and J by 3 bases, with 7 bases between. Looked up from germline, CDR1 is MNHEY and CDR2 is SVGAGI. Written as DNA, the CDR3 is TGTGCCAGCAGTTACCAGGGTTACACCGGGGAGCTGTTTTTT. Its translation: CASSYQGYTGELFF.

The gene calls are TRBV19 and TRBJ2-4; 8 bases map to TRBD1. Germline V gene sequence: CDR1 LNHDA, CDR2 SQIVND (reference sequence). The J segment lost 0 bases and the V segment lost 6 bases, leaving 1 base of the junction unmatched. This CDR3 has 14 residues. CDR3 loop: CASRGQVAKNIQYF. The CDR3 DNA reads TGTGCCAGTAGGGGACAGGTAGCCAAAAACATTCAGTACTTC.

V usage is TRBV10-1 and J usage is TRBJ2-2; 11 nucleotides align to TRBD2. CDR1 is WNHNN and CDR2 is SYGVQD in the germline V gene (reference sequence). With 6 bases clipped from V and 3 bases from J, the junction kept 3 bases outside the gene matches. The CDR3 is 15 residues long. As DNA, the CDR3 is TGCGCCAGCAGGCCGGGACTAGCGGACACCGGGGAGCTGTTTTTT. Amino acid sequence: CASRPGLADTGELFF.

The chain combines TRBV30 with TRBJ2-5, with 9 bases fitting TRBD1. CDR1 and CDR2 (germline): GTSNPN, SVGIG (reference sequence). The CDR3 covers 15 residues. J gave up 3 bases and V 0 bases, and 5 bases lay outside the gene matches. The CDR3 reads CAWSVEGQGKETQYF. CDR3 nucleotide sequence: TGTGCCTGGAGTGTAGAGGGACAGGGAAAAGAGACCCAGTACTTC.

V is TRBV2 and J is TRBJ1-5; D is unclear. This CDR3 region has 16 residues. The germline V gene encodes CDR1 SNHLY and CDR2 FYNNEI. V gave up 4 bases and J gave up 4 bases, with 17 bases separating them. The CDR3 bases are TGTGCCAGCAGTGCCAACCCGACAACAATTAATCAGCCCCAGCATTTT. This sequence encodes CASSANPTTINQPQHF.

The V and J genes are TRBV30 and TRBJ1-2; the D is unclear. The CDR3 sequence is 12 residues long. V was pared by 0 bases and J by 8 bases, with 10 bases between. CDR1 and CDR2 (germline): GTSNPN, SVGIG (reference sequence). As DNA, the CDR3 is TGTGCCTGGAGTGTACCGGAGCCAGGCTACACCTTC. Translating it yields CAWSVPEPGYTF.

The CDR3 coding sequence is TGCGCCAGCAGTCCCCAGGGGGCCGGGCAGCCCCAGCATTTT. It translates to CASSPQGAGQPQHF. This chain uses TRBV5-1 with TRBJ1-5; 8 nucleotides match TRBD1. The ends lost 5 bases at V and 7 bases at J; junction bases unmatched: 8. Germline CDR1 is SGHRS and CDR2 is YFSETQ. This CDR3 comprises 14 residues.

The chain employs TRBV9 and TRBJ2-1; TRBD2 might be the D (5 bases). This CDR3 has 12 amino acids. V was shortened by 3 bases and J by 9 bases, with 10 bases between the two germline ends. CDR1 is SGDLS and CDR2 is YYNGEE in the germline V gene. The CDR3 here is CASSAGVGEQFF. As DNA, the CDR3 is TGTGCCAGCAGCGCCGGGGTGGGTGAGCAGTTCTTC.

This clone has a single count. V gene TRBV23-1 combines with J gene TRBJ2-7; the D gene is possibly TRBD1 (5 bases). TRBV23-1 is labeled an ORF, and its function is uncertain. This CDR3 contains 12 residues. The germline V and J ends were trimmed by 9 bases and 12 bases, with 21 bases remaining between them. CDR3 residues: CARLTRARQRYF. The CDR3 bases are TGCGCCAGACTTACCCGGGCTAGACAGCGGTACTTC.

This sequence joins TRBV27 and TRBJ2-7; 8 bases are a match to TRBD1. This CDR3 spans 14 amino acids. The junction had 5 bases not matched to a gene; V was cut back by 5 bases and J by 2 bases. Germline V CDR1 and CDR2: MNHEY, SMNVEV (reference sequence). The CDR3 coding sequence is TGTGCCAGCAGTGCCAGACAGGGGCCCTACGAGCAGTACTTC. This codes for CASSARQGPYEQYF.

The rearrangement joins TRBV2 to TRBJ2-7, with 8 positions matching TRBD1. The germline gives CDR1 SNHLY, CDR2 FYNNEI. J gave up 2 bases and V 6 bases, and 6 bases lay outside the gene matches. The CDR3 totals 14 residues. Here the CDR3 reads CASRRTGNTYEQYF. The CDR3 bases are TGTGCCAGCAGGAGGACAGGGAACACCTACGAGCAGTACTTC.

The chain recombines TRBV10-2 with TRBJ2-7; D possibly corresponds to TRBD1 (6 bases). Per the germline V gene, CDR1 is WSHSY and CDR2 is SAAADI. V lost 2 bases to trimming and J lost 3 bases, with 17 bases between them. The CDR3 sequence is 16 residues long. CDR3 sequence: CASSERGSLLRYEQYF. The CDR3 DNA reads as TGCGCCAGCAGTGAGAGGGGGTCTCTACTCCGCTACGAGCAGTACTTC.